These T cell receptor beta chains were read from a single sample in a study of shared T cell receptors in the human thymus. The data were produced by immunoSEQ multiplex PCR, yet TCRdb's version contains in-frame clones alone and is incomplete. The table has about 660,000 clones, about 87% seen once; the top ten hold 0.0094%. These records were also assigned to another study, of human thymus T cells.

The specimen was thymocytes. These TCRs come from a boy in the first two years of life with a congenital heart defect. CDR3s include the opening cysteine and the closing phenylalanine or tryptophan. Each record gives: V gene, J gene, clone size, D gene, CDR3 DNA, CDR3 protein. D genes are given only for firm matches. The size field is filled for only some rows; it gives once, few, many or a size class.

TRBV28	TRBJ2-7	NA	TRBD1	TGTGCCACCCAGGGGGCCCGATACGAGCAGTACTTC	CATQGARYEQYF
TRBV15	TRBJ2-2	NA	NA	TGTGCCACCAGCAGAGATATTCAGGGATTTAACACCGGGGAGCTGTTTTTT	CATSRDIQGFNTGELFF
TRBV30	TRBJ2-7	NA	TRBD1	TGTGCCTGGGGTGACAGGGAACTACGCTACGAGCAGTACTTC	CAWGDRELRYEQYF
TRBV19	TRBJ1-1	few	TRBD1	TGTGCCAGTAGGAAAATGGGACAGAACTTCACTGAAGCTTTCTTT	CASRKMGQNFTEAFF
TRBV4-1	TRBJ2-1	NA	NA	TGCGCCAGCAGCCAGCCTCTCAAGGCACCAGGCAGTGAGCAGTTCTTC	CASSQPLKAPGSEQFF
TRBV5-1	TRBJ2-1	NA	NA	TGCGCCAGCGGAGCAACGTCAAACTCCTACAATGAGCAGTTCTTC	CASGATSNSYNEQFF
TRBV9	TRBJ2-3	NA	NA	TGTGCCAGCAGCGGACTCCATTCCAAATATACGCAGTATTTT	CASSGLHSKYTQYF
TRBV19	TRBJ1-5	NA	TRBD1	TGTGCCAGTAGTAAAACAGGGGGCGAGGGTAATCAGCCCCAGCATTTT	CASSKTGGEGNQPQHF
TRBV18	TRBJ2-2	NA	TRBD1	TGTGCCAGCTCCTTTAACCGGGACAGGGTCACCGGGGAGCTGTTTTTT	CASSFNRDRVTGELFF
TRBV10-3	TRBJ2-1	NA	NA	TGTGCCATCAGTGAGGCTGGAAACAGCTCCTACAATGAGCAGTTCTTC	CAISEAGNSSYNEQFF
TRBV14	TRBJ1-4	NA	NA	TGTGCCAGCAGCCAAGATTTGGGGCGCCAAAATGAAAAACTGTTTTTT	CASSQDLGRQNEKLFF
TRBV14	TRBJ2-5	NA	NA	TGTGCCAGCAGCCAAGAAGCCGAGACCCAGTACTTC	CASSQEAETQYF
TRBV6-5	TRBJ1-2	NA	NA	TGTGCCAGCAGGACGAAAAGCAGGGGTAACTATGGCTACACCTTC	CASRTKSRGNYGYTF
TRBV6-5	TRBJ1-1	NA	NA	TGTGCCAGCAGTTATTCGGTGAACACTGAAGCTTTCTTT	CASSYSVNTEAFF
TRBV29-1	TRBJ2-7	NA	NA	TGCAGCGTAGCGACAGGTGGCTACGAGCAGTACTTC	CSVATGGYEQYF
TRBV5-6	TRBJ1-6	NA	NA	TGTGCCAGCAGCTTGGCCCCAGTTTATAATTCACCCCTCCACTTT	CASSLAPVYNSPLHF
TRBV6-9	TRBJ1-1	few	TRBD1	TGTGCCAGCAGTTTGGGACAGGGGGCTAAGGTGGGCACTGAAGCTTTCTTT	CASSLGQGAKVGTEAFF
TRBV10-3	TRBJ1-5	NA	NA	TGTGCCATCAGTGACGGGGCCGGGGGGCCCCAGCATTTT	CAISDGAGGPQHF
TRBV10-3	TRBJ1-3	NA	NA	TGTGCCATCAGTTCTCCCCGCGGGGGGAACACCATATATTTT	CAISSPRGGNTIYF
TRBV28	TRBJ2-5	NA	TRBD1	TGTGCCAGCAGCGGACAGGGGGCAGGGCAAGAGACCCAGTACTTC	CASSGQGAGQETQYF
TRBV7-9	TRBJ2-7	NA	TRBD1	TGTGCCAGCAGCTCCAAGGACAGGGACCAATACGAGCAGTACTTC	CASSSKDRDQYEQYF
TRBV27	TRBJ1-1	NA	NA	TGTGCCAGCAGTTTTCTCCCCACCAACCAGCGGCGCGCTGAAGCTTTCTTT	CASSFLPTNQRRAEAFF
TRBV14	TRBJ2-7	NA	TRBD1	TGTGCCAGCAGCGAGACCGGGACAGGGAGCAGCTACGAGCAGTACTTC	CASSETGTGSSYEQYF
TRBV7-2	TRBJ1-4	NA	TRBD1	TGTGCCAGCAGTTTACGCGAGGACAGGGGGAAGAAACTGTTTTTT	CASSLREDRGKKLFF
TRBV28	TRBJ2-2	NA	NA	TGTGCCAGCAGTTTTGGCGGGGCCCCCACCGGGGAGCTGTTTTTT	CASSFGGAPTGELFF